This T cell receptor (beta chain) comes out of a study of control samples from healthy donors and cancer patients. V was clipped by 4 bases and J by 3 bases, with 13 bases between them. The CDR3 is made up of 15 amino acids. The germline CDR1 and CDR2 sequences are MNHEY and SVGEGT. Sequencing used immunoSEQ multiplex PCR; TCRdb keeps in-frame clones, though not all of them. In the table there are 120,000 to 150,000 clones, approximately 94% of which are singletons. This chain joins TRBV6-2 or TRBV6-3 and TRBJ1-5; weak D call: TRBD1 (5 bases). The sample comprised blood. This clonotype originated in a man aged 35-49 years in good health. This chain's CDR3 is CASSWTGGYNQPQHF. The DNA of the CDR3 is TGTGCCAGCAGTTGGACGGGGGGGTACAATCAGCCCCAGCATTTT.